A single TCR beta chain is shown here with its context. Its target is not known. A junction end diverges from the germline sequence, so it may reflect a read error. This sample stems from a study of glioma-infiltrating T cells. Germline V gene data show CDR1 as KGHDR and CDR2 as SFDVKD. CDR3 length: 14 amino acids. Study-level results: Tissue and blood shared very few CDR3 sequences. Above-expected tissue-blood divergence occurred in all gliomas, most in low-grade ones.

Using RNA template, CDR3s of TCR alpha and beta were amplified with iRepertoire arm-PCR. Input was 100-400 ng of tissue mRNA or PBMC total RNA. TCRdb re-called the multiplex PCR reads through MiXCR, storing one row per CDR3 protein. The sample holds around 93,000 distinct CDR3 sequences; 40% are singletons and the top ten take 30% to 40%. This TCR was recovered from a human donor with low-grade glioma or glioblastoma, undergoing nonglioma brain surgery, or in good health (not recorded which). This chain links TRBV24-1 with TRBJ1-5; no clear D. The specimen sequenced was glioma tissue, nonneoplastic brain tissue, or PBMCs (not recorded which). The CDR3 reads CSASLSGSTQPLHF. The CDR3 nucleotides read TGTAGCGCTAGTTTATCCGGCAGCACTCAGCCCCTGCATTTT.